This T cell receptor beta chain was sequenced in a study of cytomegalovirus exposure and HLA in healthy donors. 13 Jbeta primers and 60 Vbeta primers were used for the PCR. Generated by immunoSEQ multiplex PCR, the TCRdb table keeps only in-frame clones and is missing some. The table shows 150,000 to 250,000 clones, with 82% occurring only once. Germline values: CDR1 SGHAT, CDR2 FQNNGV. The CDR3 runs to 14 residues. V lost 4 bases and J lost 3, with 13 bases in between. Study-wide points: One cluster of highly shared sequence variants probably arose as a sequencing artifact. Several of the most significant clusters appeared, in a later analysis, to be linked to common viral pathogens.

This clone was counted once. Its antigen is still unknown. V usage is TRBV11-2 and J usage is TRBJ2-7; TRBD1 might be the D (5 bases). The sequenced sample was PBMCs. The sequence was obtained from a woman in her fifties or sixties in good health and CMV-seropositive. In nucleotides, the CDR3 is TGTGCCAGCAGCTCGGACACCCCCAACTACGAGCAGTACTTC. This codes for CASSSDTPNYEQYF.